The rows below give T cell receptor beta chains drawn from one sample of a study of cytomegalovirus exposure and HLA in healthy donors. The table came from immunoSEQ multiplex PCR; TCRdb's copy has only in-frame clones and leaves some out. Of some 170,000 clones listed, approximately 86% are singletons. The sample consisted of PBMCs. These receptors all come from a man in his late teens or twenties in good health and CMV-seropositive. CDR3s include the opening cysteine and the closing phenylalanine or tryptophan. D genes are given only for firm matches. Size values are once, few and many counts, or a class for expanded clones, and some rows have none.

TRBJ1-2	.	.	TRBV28	CATQYGYGYTF	TGTGCCACCCAGTATGGCTATGGCTACACCTTC
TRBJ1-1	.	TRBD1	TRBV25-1	CASSDQGVTEAFF	TGTGCCAGCAGTGACCAGGGGGTCACTGAAGCTTTCTTT
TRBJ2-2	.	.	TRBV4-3	CASSLSANTGELFF	TGCGCCAGCAGCCTCTCAGCGAACACCGGGGAGCTGTTTTTT
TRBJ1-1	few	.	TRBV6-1	CASSYGGFRSF	TGTGCCAGCTCCTATGGGGGGTTCAGGAGCTTT
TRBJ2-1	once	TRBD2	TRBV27	CASRASGRTNEQFF	TGTGCCAGCCGAGCTAGCGGGAGAACTAATGAGCAGTTCTTC
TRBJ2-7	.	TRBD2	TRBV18	CASTPSGSIYEQYF	TGTGCCAGCACCCCTAGCGGGAGTATCTACGAGCAGTACTTC
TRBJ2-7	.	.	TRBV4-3	CASSQDRGAPYEQYF	TGCGCCAGCAGCCAAGATCGGGGGGCGCCCTACGAGCAGTACTTC
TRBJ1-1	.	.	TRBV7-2	CASSTYRDEAFF	TGTGCCAGCAGCACGTACAGGGATGAAGCTTTCTTT
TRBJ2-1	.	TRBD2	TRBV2	CASSRTQTSVLAGVYNEQFF	TGTGCCAGCAGCCGCACACAAACCTCGGTTCTAGCGGGGGTGTACAATGAGCAGTTCTTC
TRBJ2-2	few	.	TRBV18	CASSPPSGELFF	TGTGCCAGCTCACCACCGAGCGGGGAGCTGTTTTTT
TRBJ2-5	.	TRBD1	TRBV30	CAWKGQGTGETQYF	TGTGCCTGGAAGGGACAGGGTACGGGAGAGACCCAGTACTTC
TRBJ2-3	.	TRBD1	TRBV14	CASSQEGTGITDTQYF	TGTGCCAGCAGCCAAGAAGGGACAGGGATCACAGATACGCAGTATTTT
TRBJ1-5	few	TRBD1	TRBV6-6	CASSYSGTGKDQPQHF	TGTGCCAGCAGTTACTCCGGGACAGGGAAGGATCAGCCCCAGCATTTT
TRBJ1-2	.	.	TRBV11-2	CASSHRDWNGYTF	TGTGCCAGCAGTCATAGGGACTGGAATGGCTACACCTTC
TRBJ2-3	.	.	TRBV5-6	CASSFGVGFTDTQYF	TGTGCCAGCAGCTTCGGGGTCGGTTTCACAGATACGCAGTATTTT
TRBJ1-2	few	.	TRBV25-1	CASSDSGQYTF	TGTGCCAGCAGTGACAGCGGACAGTACACCTTC
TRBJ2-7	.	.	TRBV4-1	CASSQVPLGRASEQYF	TGCGCCAGCAGCCAAGTGCCCCTGGGCAGGGCCTCCGAGCAGTACTTC
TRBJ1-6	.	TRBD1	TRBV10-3	CAIRETRQGVRSPLHF	TGTGCCATCAGGGAGACCCGACAGGGAGTCAGGTCACCCCTCCACTTT
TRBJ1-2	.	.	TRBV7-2	CASSSTFHQGFSRGYTF	TGTGCCAGCAGTTCTACTTTCCACCAGGGCTTCTCACGGGGCTACACCTTC
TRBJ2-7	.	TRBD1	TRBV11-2	CASKPGQGSYEQYF	TGTGCCAGCAAACCGGGACAGGGTTCTTACGAGCAGTACTTC
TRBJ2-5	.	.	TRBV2	CASLEEETQYF	TGTGCCAGCTTAGAGGAAGAGACCCAGTACTTC
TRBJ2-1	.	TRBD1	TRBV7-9	CASSYSGGSYNEQFF	TGTGCCAGCAGCTACTCAGGGGGCTCCTACAATGAGCAGTTCTTC
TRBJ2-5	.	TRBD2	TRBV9	CASSVAGGPGETQYF	TGTGCCAGCAGCGTAGCGGGGGGGCCGGGAGAGACCCAGTACTTC
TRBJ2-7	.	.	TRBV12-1	CASSPSGGWPFSYEQYF	TGTGCCAGCAGCCCCTCCGGGGGGTGGCCTTTCTCCTACGAGCAGTACTTC
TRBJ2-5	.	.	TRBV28	CASSLSAETQYF	TGTGCCAGCAGTTTGTCCGCGGAGACCCAGTACTTC
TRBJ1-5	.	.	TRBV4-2	CASSQDYRREQPQHF	TGTGCCAGCAGCCAAGATTACAGGCGGGAACAGCCCCAGCATTTT
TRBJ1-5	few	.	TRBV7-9	CASSEGVGQPQHF	TGTGCCAGCAGCGAGGGGGTGGGGCAGCCCCAGCATTTT
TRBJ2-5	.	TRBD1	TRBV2	CASTWDRYQETQYF	TGTGCCAGCACTTGGGACAGGTACCAAGAGACCCAGTACTTC
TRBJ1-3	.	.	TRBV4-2	CASSQDLFSSGNTIYF	TGTGCCAGCAGCCAAGATCTCTTTAGCTCTGGAAACACCATATATTTT
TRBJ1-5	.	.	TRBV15	CATSSSSPQPQHF	TGTGCCACCAGCAGTTCTAGTCCTCAGCCCCAGCATTTT
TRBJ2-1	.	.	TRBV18	CASSPLLADEQFF	TGTGCCAGCTCACCTTTACTAGCCGATGAGCAGTTCTTC
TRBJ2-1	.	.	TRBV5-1	CASSLAPSYNEQFF	TGCGCCAGCAGCTTGGCACCCAGTTACAATGAGCAGTTCTTC
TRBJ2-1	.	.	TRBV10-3	CAIGGADSNEQFF	TGTGCCATCGGGGGGGCCGATTCCAATGAGCAGTTCTTC
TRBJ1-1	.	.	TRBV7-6	CASSLTPREAMAFF	TGTGCCAGCAGCTTAACCCCCCGGGAAGCCATGGCTTTCTTT
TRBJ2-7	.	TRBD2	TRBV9	CASSVVGLAGVGEQYF	TGTGCCAGCAGCGTAGTCGGACTAGCGGGAGTTGGTGAGCAGTACTTC
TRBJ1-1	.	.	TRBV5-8	CASSLLGIEAFF	TGTGCCAGCAGCTTGCTGGGCATTGAAGCTTTCTTT
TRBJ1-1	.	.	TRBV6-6	CASSYGAANTEAFF	TGTGCCAGCAGTTACGGGGCAGCGAACACTGAAGCTTTCTTT
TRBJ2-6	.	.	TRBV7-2	CASSFPLSGANVLTF	TGTGCCAGCAGCTTTCCCTTGTCTGGGGCCAACGTCCTGACTTTC
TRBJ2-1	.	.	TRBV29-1	CSTSGVLRNEQFF	TGCAGCACTTCAGGGGTGCTGAGGAATGAGCAGTTCTTC
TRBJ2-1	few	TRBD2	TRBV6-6	CASSVAGGGYEQFF	TGTGCCAGCAGTGTAGCGGGAGGAGGGTATGAGCAGTTCTTC
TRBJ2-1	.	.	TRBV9	CASSAGSGSYNEQFF	TGTGCCAGCAGCGCGGGATCCGGATCCTACAATGAGCAGTTCTTC
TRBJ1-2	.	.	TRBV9	CASSVRIEDGYTF	TGTGCCAGCAGCGTAAGGATCGAGGATGGCTACACCTTC
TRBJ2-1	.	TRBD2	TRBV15	CATSRSLSSAGEHNEQFF	TGTGCCACCAGCAGAAGCCTTTCGTCCGCGGGGGAGCACAATGAGCAGTTCTTC
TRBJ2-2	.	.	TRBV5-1	CATTGNTGELFF	TGCGCCACCACAGGGAACACCGGGGAGCTGTTTTTT
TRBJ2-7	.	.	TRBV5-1	CASSLVGSDYEQYF	TGCGCCAGCAGCTTGGTCGGGAGTGATTACGAGCAGTACTTC
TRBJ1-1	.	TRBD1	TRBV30	CARDRGSEAFF	TGTGCCAGGGACAGGGGAAGTGAAGCTTTCTTT
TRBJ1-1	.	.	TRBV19	CASRHLTARTEAFF	TGTGCCAGTAGGCACCTGACTGCGCGGACTGAAGCTTTCTTT
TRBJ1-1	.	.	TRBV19	CASSEGPGAEAFF	TGTGCCAGTAGTGAAGGGCCAGGGGCTGAAGCTTTCTTT
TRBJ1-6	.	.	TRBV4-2	CASSQDRQVNSPLHF	TGTGCCAGCAGCCAAGACCGACAGGTAAATTCACCCCTCCACTTT
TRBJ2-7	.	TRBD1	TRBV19	CAVSPKDRVGYEQYF	TGTGCCGTCAGCCCAAAGGACAGGGTTGGGTACGAGCAGTACTTC
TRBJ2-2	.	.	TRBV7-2	CASSAEPSTGELFF	TGTGCCAGCAGCGCCGAACCTAGCACCGGGGAGCTGTTTTTT
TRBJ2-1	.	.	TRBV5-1	CASLDSYNEQFF	TGCGCCAGCTTGGACTCTTACAATGAGCAGTTCTTC
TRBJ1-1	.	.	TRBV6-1	CASTPSWWGPDEAFF	TGTGCCAGCACCCCATCCTGGTGGGGGCCGGATGAAGCTTTCTTT
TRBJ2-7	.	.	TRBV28	CASSSTKIRDSHREQYF	TGTGCCAGCAGCTCAACAAAAATCCGGGACTCCCACCGCGAGCAGTACTTC